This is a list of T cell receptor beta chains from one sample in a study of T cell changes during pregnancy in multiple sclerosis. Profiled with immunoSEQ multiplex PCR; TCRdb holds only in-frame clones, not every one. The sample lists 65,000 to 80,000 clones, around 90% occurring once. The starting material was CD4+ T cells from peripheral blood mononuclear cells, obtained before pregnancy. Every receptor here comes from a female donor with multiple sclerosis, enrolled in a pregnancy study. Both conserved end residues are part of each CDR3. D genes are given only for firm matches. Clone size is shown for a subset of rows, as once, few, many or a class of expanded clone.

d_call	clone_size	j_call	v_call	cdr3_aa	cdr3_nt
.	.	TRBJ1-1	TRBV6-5	CASSRGSTEAFF	TGTGCCAGCAGCCGGGGGAGCACTGAAGCTTTCTTT
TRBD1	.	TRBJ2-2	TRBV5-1	CASSYPSIYRGTGELFF	TGCGCCAGCAGCTACCCCTCCATCTACAGGGGGACCGGGGAGCTGTTTTTT
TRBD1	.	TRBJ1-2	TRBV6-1	CASSELAGGLGGYTF	TGTGCCAGCAGTGAATTGGCAGGGGGCCTGGGGGGCTACACCTTC
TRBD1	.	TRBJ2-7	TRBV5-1	CASSPGTGKGEQYF	TGCGCCAGCAGCCCCGGGACAGGGAAGGGCGAGCAGTACTTC
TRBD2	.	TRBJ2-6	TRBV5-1	CASSLEGLLLSGANVLTF	TGCGCCAGCAGCTTGGAGGGACTACTCCTGTCTGGGGCCAACGTCCTGACTTTC
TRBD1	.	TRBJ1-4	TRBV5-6	CASSLGTGTSEKLFF	TGTGCCAGCAGCCTGGGGACAGGGACCTCCGAAAAACTGTTTTTT
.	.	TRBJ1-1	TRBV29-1	CSVDVAGNTEAFF	TGCAGCGTTGATGTCGCGGGGAACACTGAAGCTTTCTTT
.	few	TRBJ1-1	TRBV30	CACGMREVFF	TGTGCCTGCGGCATGAGGGAGGTTTTCTTT
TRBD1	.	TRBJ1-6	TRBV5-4	CASSLGTAYNSPLHF	TGTGCCAGCAGCCTGGGGACAGCCTATAATTCACCCCTCCACTTT
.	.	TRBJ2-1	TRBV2	CASSRNLAGTYNEQFF	TGTGCCAGCAGCAGAAACCTGGCGGGGACCTACAATGAGCAGTTCTTC
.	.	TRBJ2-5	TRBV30	CAWSVGLETQYF	TGTGCCTGGAGTGTTGGCTTGGAGACCCAGTACTTC
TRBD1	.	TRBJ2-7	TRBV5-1	CASSWLSGTGVEAYEQYF	TGCGCCAGCAGCTGGCTCTCCGGGACAGGGGTGGAGGCCTACGAGCAGTACTTC
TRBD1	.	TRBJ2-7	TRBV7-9	CASSSRGQGISYEQYF	TGTGCCAGCAGCTCCCGGGGACAGGGGATTTCCTACGAGCAGTACTTC
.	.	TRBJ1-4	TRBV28	CASSLGGQIEKLFF	TGTGCCAGCAGTTTGGGTGGACAGATTGAAAAACTGTTTTTT
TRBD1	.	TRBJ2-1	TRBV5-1	CASSLDGAGGYGKEQFF	TGCGCCAGCAGCTTGGATGGCGCAGGGGGATACGGAAAGGAGCAGTTCTTC
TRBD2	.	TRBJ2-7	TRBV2	CASRLAGRDEQYF	TGTGCCAGCCGACTAGCGGGAAGAGACGAGCAGTACTTC
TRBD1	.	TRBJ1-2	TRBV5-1	CASSSTGSHYGYTF	TGCGCCAGCAGCTCGACAGGGTCCCACTATGGCTACACCTTC
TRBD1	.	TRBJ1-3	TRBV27	CASSLGTGQDTIYF	TGTGCCAGCAGTTTAGGGACAGGGCAGGACACCATATATTTT
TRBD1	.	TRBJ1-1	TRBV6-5	CASIRDRGWNTEAFF	TGTGCCAGCATTCGCGACAGGGGATGGAACACTGAAGCTTTCTTT
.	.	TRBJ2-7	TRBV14	CASSQIPGGHTGYYEQYF	TGTGCCAGCAGCCAAATCCCGGGGGGCCACACGGGCTACTACGAGCAGTACTTC
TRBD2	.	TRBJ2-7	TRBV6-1	CASSDNKVAGSSYEQYF	TGTGCCAGCAGTGATAATAAGGTAGCGGGGAGCTCCTACGAGCAGTACTTC
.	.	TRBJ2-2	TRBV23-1	CASSKLLGSPGELFF	TGCGCCAGCAGTAAGCTACTAGGTAGTCCCGGGGAGCTGTTTTTT
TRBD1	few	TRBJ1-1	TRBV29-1	CSVVRQGASTEAFF	TGCAGCGTTGTCAGGCAGGGGGCGAGCACTGAAGCTTTCTTT
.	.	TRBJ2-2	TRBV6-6	CASILDRRTGELFF	TGTGCCAGCATTCTCGACAGAAGGACCGGGGAGCTGTTTTTT
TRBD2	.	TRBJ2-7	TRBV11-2	CASSVSGSGSGRAYEQYF	TGTGCCAGCAGCGTCTCGGGTAGCGGGAGCGGTCGGGCCTACGAGCAGTACTTC
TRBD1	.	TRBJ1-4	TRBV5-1	CASSLQGTNEKLFF	TGCGCCAGCAGCTTACAGGGGACTAATGAAAAACTGTTTTTT
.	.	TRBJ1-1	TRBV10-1	CASREGRGNTEAFF	TGCGCCAGCAGGGAGGGACGGGGGAACACTGAAGCTTTCTTT
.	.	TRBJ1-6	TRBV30	CAWSPTVGISPLHF	TGTGCCTGGAGTCCAACAGTAGGTATCTCACCCCTCCACTTT
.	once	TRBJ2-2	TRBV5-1	CASSLGGTGELFF	TGCGCCAGCAGCTTGGGAGGAACCGGGGAGCTGTTTTTT
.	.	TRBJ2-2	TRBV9	CASSVGRNTGELFF	TGTGCCAGCAGCGTAGGTCGGAACACCGGGGAGCTGTTTTTT
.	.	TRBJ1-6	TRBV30	CAWSGLGDSPLHF	TGTGCCTGGAGTGGCCTAGGGGATTCACCCCTCCACTTT
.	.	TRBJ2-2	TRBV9	CASSLRALNTGELFF	TGTGCCAGCAGCCTCAGGGCCCTGAACACCGGGGAGCTGTTTTTT
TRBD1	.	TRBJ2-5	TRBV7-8	CASSQDRDGTQYF	TGTGCCAGCAGCCAGGACAGGGACGGGACCCAGTACTTC
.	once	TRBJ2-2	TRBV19	CASSIGIAGELFF	TGTGCCAGTAGTATAGGTATTGCCGGGGAGCTGTTTTTT
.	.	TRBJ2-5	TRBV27	CASSRETQYF	TGTGCCAGCAGTCGGGAGACCCAGTACTTC
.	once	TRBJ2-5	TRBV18	CASAGLLGHEETQYF	TGTGCCAGCGCGGGGCTTCTGGGGCATGAAGAGACCCAGTACTTC
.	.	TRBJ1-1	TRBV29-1	CSVEGRRGFTEAFF	TGCAGCGTTGAAGGAAGGAGGGGATTCACTGAAGCTTTCTTT
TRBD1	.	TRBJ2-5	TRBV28	CASSLLAGGFQETQYF	TGTGCCAGCAGTTTATTGGCAGGGGGATTCCAAGAGACCCAGTACTTC
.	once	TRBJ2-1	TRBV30	CAWNPGRQGNEQFF	TGTGCCTGGAACCCCGGACGGCAGGGGAATGAGCAGTTCTTC
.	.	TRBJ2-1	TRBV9	CASSVSPSLNEQFF	TGTGCCAGCAGCGTAAGCCCGTCCTTAAATGAGCAGTTCTTC
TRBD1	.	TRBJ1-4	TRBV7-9	CASSQNRGPNEKLFF	TGTGCCAGCAGCCAAAACAGGGGTCCTAATGAAAAACTGTTTTTT
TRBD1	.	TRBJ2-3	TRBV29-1	CSVELGGPSTDTQYF	TGCAGCGTTGAATTAGGGGGCCCAAGCACAGATACGCAGTATTTT
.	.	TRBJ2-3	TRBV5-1	CASSPGVGTDTQYF	TGCGCCAGCAGCCCGGGAGTAGGCACAGATACGCAGTATTTT
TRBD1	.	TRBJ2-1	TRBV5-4	CASSAGTGDYNEQFF	TGTGCCAGCAGCGCTGGGACAGGGGACTACAATGAGCAGTTCTTC
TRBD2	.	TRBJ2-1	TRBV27	CASVGTSGSSYNEQFF	TGTGCCAGCGTCGGGACTAGCGGGAGCTCCTACAATGAGCAGTTCTTC
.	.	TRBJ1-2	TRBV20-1	CSASLYGYTF	TGCAGTGCTAGTCTCTATGGCTACACCTTC
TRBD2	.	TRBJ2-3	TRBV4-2	CASSPQAGGTTDTQYF	TGTGCCAGCAGCCCCCAAGCGGGAGGGACGACAGATACGCAGTATTTT
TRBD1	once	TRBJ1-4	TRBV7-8	CASSLAGTAEKLFF	TGTGCCAGCAGCTTAGCCGGGACAGCTGAAAAACTGTTTTTT
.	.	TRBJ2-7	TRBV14	CASSQRWALVYEQYF	TGTGCCAGCAGCCAAAGGTGGGCTCTGGTTTACGAGCAGTACTTC